Below, 4 T cell receptor beta chains from the same sample are listed, as sequenced in a study of regulatory T cells in long-lasting Graves disease. Time point reported: persistent/refractory GD, antithyroid drugs over 5 years with positive TRAb. Preparation of the TCR library used RNA extracted from PBMCs. CDR3 regions were amplified by Arm-PCR using iRepertoire HTBI primers to build TCR beta libraries. TCRdb analysed the multiplex PCR reads with MiXCR anew, one entry per CDR3 protein. Here the sample spans fewer than 550,000 distinct CDR3 sequences, 20% to 25% being singletons. Here the sequenced sample was peripheral blood mononuclear cells (PBMCs), taken when the disease was refractory, from a patient treated with antithyroid drugs. Every receptor here comes from a female donor with Graves disease.

This clonotype came up many times. The V and J genes are TRBV27 and TRBJ2-7; TRBD2 agrees at 7 bases. The J segment lost 6 bases and the V segment lost 5 bases, leaving 7 bases of the junction unmatched. Germline lookup yields CDR1 MNHEY and CDR2 SMNVEV (reference sequence). This CDR3 is 13 amino acids long. CDR3 DNA sequence: TGTGCCAGCAGTGGCCTCCCGGGAGGCGAGCAGTACTTC. This codes for CASSGLPGGEQYF.

The V gene is TRBV4-1, the J gene TRBJ1-2, with D unresolved. V lost 2 bases to trimming and J lost 4 bases, with 17 bases between them. In germline, CDR1 is MGHRA, CDR2 YSYEKL. This CDR3 has 16 amino acids. In DNA form, the CDR3 reads TGCGCCAGCAGCCAACACGTCGCGGCGCAGATCTATGGCTACACCTTC. Protein: CASSQHVAAQIYGYTF.

As to this clonotype: It may be a read error: a sequence one base away is much more abundant. The chain couples TRBV10-3 to TRBJ1-6, with D possibly TRBD1 on 5 matching bases. Trimming took off 3 bases at V and 6 bases at J, with 9 bases between the two ends. CDR3 length equals 14 residues. Germline loops: CDR1 ENHRY, CDR2 SYGVKD. CDR3 protein: CAISERGSNSPLHF. The CDR3 coding sequence is TGTGCCATCAGTGAACGGGGCAGTAATTCACCCCTCCACTTT.

The rearrangement links TRBV5-1 to TRBJ2-7, with TRBD2 identical over 8 bases. The CDR3 has 17 amino acids. Trimming at V came to 0 bases and at J to 5 bases, leaving 13 bases not matched to a gene. Germline V gene sequence: CDR1 SGHRS, CDR2 YFSETQ. The CDR3, as DNA: TGCGCCAGCAGCTTGGATCCGGGAGGACTAGCAGGGGACGAGCAGTACTTC. Its protein is CASSLDPGGLAGDEQYF.